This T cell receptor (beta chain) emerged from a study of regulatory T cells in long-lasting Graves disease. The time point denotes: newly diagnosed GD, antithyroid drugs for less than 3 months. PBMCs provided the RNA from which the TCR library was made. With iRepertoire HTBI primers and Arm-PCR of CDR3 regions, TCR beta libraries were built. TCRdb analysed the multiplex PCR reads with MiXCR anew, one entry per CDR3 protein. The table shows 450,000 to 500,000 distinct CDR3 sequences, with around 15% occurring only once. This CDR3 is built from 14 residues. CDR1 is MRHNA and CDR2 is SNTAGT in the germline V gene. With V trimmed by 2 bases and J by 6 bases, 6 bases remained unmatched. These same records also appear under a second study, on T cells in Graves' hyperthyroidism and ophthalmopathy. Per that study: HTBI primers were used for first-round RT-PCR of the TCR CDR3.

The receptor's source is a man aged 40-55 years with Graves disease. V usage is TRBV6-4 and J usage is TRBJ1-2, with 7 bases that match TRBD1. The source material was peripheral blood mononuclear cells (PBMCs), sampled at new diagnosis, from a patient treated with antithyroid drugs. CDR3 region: CASSDTGDSDGYTF. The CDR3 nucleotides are TGTGCCAGCAGTGACACAGGGGACTCAGATGGCTACACCTTC.